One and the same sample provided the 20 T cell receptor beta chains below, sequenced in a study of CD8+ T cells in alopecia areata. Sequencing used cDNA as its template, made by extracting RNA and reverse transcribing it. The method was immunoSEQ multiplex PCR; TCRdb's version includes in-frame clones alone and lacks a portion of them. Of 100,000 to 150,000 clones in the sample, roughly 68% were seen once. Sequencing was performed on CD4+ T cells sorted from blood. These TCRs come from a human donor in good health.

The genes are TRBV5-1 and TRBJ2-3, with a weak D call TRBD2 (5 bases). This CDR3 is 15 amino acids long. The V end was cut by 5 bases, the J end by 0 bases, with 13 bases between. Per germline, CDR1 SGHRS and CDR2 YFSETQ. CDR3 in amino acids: CASSQGAVSTDTQYF. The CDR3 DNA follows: TGCGCCAGCAGTCAAGGAGCGGTGAGCACAGATACGCAGTATTTT.

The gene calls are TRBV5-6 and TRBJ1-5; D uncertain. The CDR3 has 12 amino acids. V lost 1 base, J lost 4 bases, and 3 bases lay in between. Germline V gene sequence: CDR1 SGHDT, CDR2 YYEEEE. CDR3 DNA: TGTGCCAGCAGCTTGCCAAATCAGCCCCAGCATTTT. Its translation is CASSLPNQPQHF.

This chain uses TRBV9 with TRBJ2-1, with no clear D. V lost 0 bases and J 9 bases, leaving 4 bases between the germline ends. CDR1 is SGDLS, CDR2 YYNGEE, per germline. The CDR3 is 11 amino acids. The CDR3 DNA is TGTGCCAGCAGCGTAGGCGGTGAGCAGTTCTTC. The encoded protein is CASSVGGEQFF.

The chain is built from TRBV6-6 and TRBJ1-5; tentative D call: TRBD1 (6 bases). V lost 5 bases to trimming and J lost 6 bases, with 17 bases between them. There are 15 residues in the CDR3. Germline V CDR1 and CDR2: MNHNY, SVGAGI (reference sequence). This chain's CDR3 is CASSRVSGGGQPQHF. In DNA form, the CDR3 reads TGTGCCAGCAGTCGCGTATCCGGGGGCGGTCAGCCCCAGCATTTT.

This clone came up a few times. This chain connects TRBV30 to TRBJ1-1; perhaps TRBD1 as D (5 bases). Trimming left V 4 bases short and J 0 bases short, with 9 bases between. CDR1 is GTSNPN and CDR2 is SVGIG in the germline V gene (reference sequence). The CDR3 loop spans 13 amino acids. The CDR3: CAWTGRVNTEAFF. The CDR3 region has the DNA TGTGCCTGGACGGGGCGGGTGAACACTGAAGCTTTCTTT.

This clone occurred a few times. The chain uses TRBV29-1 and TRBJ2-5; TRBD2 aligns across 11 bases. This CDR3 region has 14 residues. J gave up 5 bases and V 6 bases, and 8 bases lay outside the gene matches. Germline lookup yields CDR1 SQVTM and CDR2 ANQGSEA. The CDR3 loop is CSVLLAGERETQYF. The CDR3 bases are TGCAGCGTCCTACTAGCGGGGGAGAGGGAGACCCAGTACTTC.

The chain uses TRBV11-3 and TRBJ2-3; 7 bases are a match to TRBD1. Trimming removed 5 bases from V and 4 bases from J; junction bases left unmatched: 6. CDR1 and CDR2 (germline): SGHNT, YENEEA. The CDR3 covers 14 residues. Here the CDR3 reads CASSRRQGADTQYF. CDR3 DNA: TGTGCCAGCAGCAGAAGACAGGGTGCAGATACGCAGTATTTT. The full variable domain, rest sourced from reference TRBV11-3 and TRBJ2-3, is EAGVVQSPRYKIIEKKQPVAFWCNPISGHNTLYWYLQNLGQGPELLIRYENEEAVDDSQLPKDRFSAERLKGVDSTLKIQPAELGDSAVYLCASSRRQGADTQYFGPGTRLTVL.

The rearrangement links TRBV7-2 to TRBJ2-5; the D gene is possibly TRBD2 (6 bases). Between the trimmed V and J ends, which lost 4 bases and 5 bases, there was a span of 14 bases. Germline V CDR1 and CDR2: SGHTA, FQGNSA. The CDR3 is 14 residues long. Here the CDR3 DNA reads TGTGCCAGCAGCTCCCCCCGGGGGTATGAGACCCAGTACTTC. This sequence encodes CASSSPRGYETQYF.

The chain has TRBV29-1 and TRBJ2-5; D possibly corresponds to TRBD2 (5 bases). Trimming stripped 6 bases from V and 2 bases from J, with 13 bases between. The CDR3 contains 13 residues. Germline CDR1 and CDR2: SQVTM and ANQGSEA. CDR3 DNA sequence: TGCAGCGTAGAGCACAGCGGTCAAGAGACCCAGTACTTC. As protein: CSVEHSGQETQYF.

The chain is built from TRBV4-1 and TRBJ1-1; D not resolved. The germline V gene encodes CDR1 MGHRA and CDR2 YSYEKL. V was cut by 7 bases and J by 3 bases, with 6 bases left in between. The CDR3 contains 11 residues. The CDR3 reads CASTQDTEAFF. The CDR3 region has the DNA TGCGCCAGCACCCAGGACACTGAAGCTTTCTTT.

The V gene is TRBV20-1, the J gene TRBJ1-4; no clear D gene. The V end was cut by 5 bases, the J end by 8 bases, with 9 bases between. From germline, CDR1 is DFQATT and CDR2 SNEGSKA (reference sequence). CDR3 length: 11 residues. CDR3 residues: CSARLSEKLFF. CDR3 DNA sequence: TGCAGTGCTCGACTCAGCGAAAAACTGTTTTTT.

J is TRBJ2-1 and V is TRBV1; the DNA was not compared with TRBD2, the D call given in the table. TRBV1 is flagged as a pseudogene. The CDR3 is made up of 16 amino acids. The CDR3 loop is CTSSRHSGGFYNEQFF. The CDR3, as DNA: TGCACCAGCAGCCGTCACAGCGGGGGTTTCTACAATGAGCAGTTCTTC.

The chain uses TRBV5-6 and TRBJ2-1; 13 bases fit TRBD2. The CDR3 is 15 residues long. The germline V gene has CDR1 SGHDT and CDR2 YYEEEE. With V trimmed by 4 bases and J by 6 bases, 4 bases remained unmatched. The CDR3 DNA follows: TGTGCCAGCAGCCTACTAGCGGGGGGGCCCAATGAGCAGTTCTTC. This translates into CASSLLAGGPNEQFF.

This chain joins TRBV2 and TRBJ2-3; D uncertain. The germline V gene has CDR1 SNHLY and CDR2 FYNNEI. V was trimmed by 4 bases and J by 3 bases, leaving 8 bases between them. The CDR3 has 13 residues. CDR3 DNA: TGTGCCAGCAGTGGAGAGGCTACAGATACGCAGTATTTT. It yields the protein CASSGEATDTQYF.

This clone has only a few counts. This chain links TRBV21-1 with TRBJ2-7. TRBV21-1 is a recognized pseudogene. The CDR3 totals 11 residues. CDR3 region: CASSVFNEQYF. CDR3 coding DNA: TGTGCCAGCAGCGTATTCAACGAGCAGTACTTC.

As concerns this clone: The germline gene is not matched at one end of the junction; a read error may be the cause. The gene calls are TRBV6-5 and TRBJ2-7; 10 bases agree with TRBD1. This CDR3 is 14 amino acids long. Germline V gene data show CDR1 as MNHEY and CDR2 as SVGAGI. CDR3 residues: CATNLGTGVYKQYF. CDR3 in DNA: TGTGCCACCAATCTGGGGACAGGGGTCTACAAGCAGTACTTC.

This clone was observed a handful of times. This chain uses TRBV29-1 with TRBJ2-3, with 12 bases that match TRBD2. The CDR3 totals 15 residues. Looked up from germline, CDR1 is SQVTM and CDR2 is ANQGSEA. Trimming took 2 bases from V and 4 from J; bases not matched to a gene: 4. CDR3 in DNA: TGCAGCGTTGAACGACTAGCGGGGGAGTCAGATACGCAGTATTTT. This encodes CSVERLAGESDTQYF.

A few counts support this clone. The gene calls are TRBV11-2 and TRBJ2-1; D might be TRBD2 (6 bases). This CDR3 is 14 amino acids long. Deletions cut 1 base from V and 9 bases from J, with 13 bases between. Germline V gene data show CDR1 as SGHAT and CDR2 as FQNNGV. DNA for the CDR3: TGTGCCAGCAGCTTAGTCTCTAACGGGGGTGAGCAGTTCTTC. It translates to CASSLVSNGGEQFF.

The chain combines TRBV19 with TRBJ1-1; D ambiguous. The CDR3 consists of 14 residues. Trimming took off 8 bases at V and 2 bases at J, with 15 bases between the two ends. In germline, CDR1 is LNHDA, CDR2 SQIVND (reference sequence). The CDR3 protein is CASVFTETNTEAFF. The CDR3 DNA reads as TGTGCCAGTGTTTTTACGGAAACTAACACTGAAGCTTTCTTT. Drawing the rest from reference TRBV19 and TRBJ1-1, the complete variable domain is DGGITQSPKYLFRKEGQNVTLSCEQNLNHDAMYWYRQDPGQGLRLIYYSQIVNDFQKGDIAEGYSVSREKKESFPLTVTSAQKNPTAFYLCASVFTETNTEAFFGQGTRLTVV.

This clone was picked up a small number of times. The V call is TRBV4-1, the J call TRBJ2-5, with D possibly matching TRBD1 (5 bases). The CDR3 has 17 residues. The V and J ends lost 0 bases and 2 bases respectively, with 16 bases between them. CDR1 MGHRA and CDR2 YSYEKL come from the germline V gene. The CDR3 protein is CASSQEVKAGKQETQYF. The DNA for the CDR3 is TGCGCCAGCAGCCAAGAGGTGAAGGCAGGGAAGCAAGAGACCCAGTACTTC.